This entry is about one T cell receptor (beta chain). Its antigen is not known. RNA transcripts served as template for amplifying TCR beta CDR3 sequences. RT-PCR in the first round used HTBI primers; a second-round multiplex PCR followed. TCRdb re-called the multiplex PCR reads with MiXCR, one entry per CDR3 protein. The data show approximately 640,000 distinct CDR3 sequences, roughly 41% seen once. This CDR3 contains 16 residues. V was pared by 5 bases and J by 11 bases, with 25 bases between. Germline V gene lookup returns CDR1 SGHVS and CDR2 FQNEAQ. Having ophthalmopathy, the donors showed moderate-to-severe activity, CAS ≥3 and NOSPECS ≥4, with disease lasting under 3 months. Clinicians diagnosed using symptoms, serum thyroxine, TRAb, thyroid ultrasound and orbital computed tomography. These data originate in a study of Graves' ophthalmopathy and Graves' hyperthyroidism. Broader study findings: At around 70% sensitivity and 72% to 75% specificity, the model predicted progression of the ophthalmopathy. Blood was where most expanded thyroid clonotypes above 0.001 frequency also turned up.

V is TRBV7-8 and J is TRBJ1-5; D is unresolved. Sequenced sample: peripheral blood. The origin of this receptor is an adult man with Graves' ophthalmopathy. CDR3 nucleotide sequence: TGTGCCAGCAGCCAAGATAGCCAGGTAGTCGGTTTGGCCCAGCATTTT. Its protein is CASSQDSQVVGLAQHF.